These 13 T cell receptor beta chains were sequenced from one sample in a study. TCRdb re-called the 5' RACE reads with MiXCR, one entry per CDR3 protein. The sample yields about 57,000 distinct CDR3 sequences, 28% seen once. Material: tumor-infiltrating memory CD4+ T cells sorted from the breast tumor. The subset: memory CD4+ T cells, CD4+CD45RO+CD25-. The source of these receptors is a female donor with breast cancer.

The CDR3 DNA reads TGTGCCACCATGGGCGGGGGCTACGAGCAGTACTTC. It yields the protein CATMGGGYEQYF. The chain combines TRBV7-9 with TRBJ2-7, with 7 nucleotides matching TRBD2. Per germline, CDR1 SEHNR and CDR2 FQNEAQ (reference sequence). This CDR3 has 12 residues. V lost 10 bases to trimming and J lost 3 bases; unmatched junction nucleotides: 6.

The chain has TRBV4-3 and TRBJ2-7; 8 bases fit TRBD2. The V gene end was trimmed by 0 bases and the J gene end by 7 bases; junction bases not matched to a gene: 8. CDR1 LGHNA and CDR2 YSLEER come from the germline V gene. The CDR3 consists of 15 residues. For the CDR3, the DNA is TGCGCCAGCAGCCAAGATGTCCCCCCGGGAGGGGAGCAGTACTTC. It translates to CASSQDVPPGGEQYF.

The rearrangement joins TRBV5-1 to TRBJ2-2, with 8 bases that match TRBD2. V lost 4 bases to trimming and J lost 4 bases; unmatched junction nucleotides: 9. This CDR3 spans 16 amino acids. Germline CDR1 SGHRS, CDR2 YFSETQ. DNA for the CDR3: TGCGCCAGCAGCCGAATCGTAGCGGGAAGCACCGGGGAGCTGTTTTTT. Its protein product is CASSRIVAGSTGELFF. Full variable domain (outside the CDR3, taken from reference TRBV5-1 and TRBJ2-2): KAGVTQTPRYLIKTRGQQVTLSCSPISGHRSVSWYQQTPGQGLQFLFEYFSETQRNKGNFPGRFSGRQFSNSRSEMNVSTLELGDSALYLCASSRIVAGSTGELFFGEGSRLTVL.

This clonotype was counted ten times or more. The chain combines TRBV7-2 with TRBJ2-5; D gene uncertain. V was shortened by 8 bases and J by 5 bases, with 6 bases between the two germline ends. CDR3 length: 10 amino acids. Germline lookup yields CDR1 SGHTA and CDR2 FQGNSA. CDR3 sequence (DNA): TGTGCCAGCGGAATGGAGACCCAGTACTTC. Residues: CASGMETQYF.

This clonotype was detected many times. V usage is TRBV6-5 and J usage is TRBJ1-1; D is perhaps TRBD1 (5 bases). V was cut by 7 bases and J by 1 base, with 7 bases left in between. This CDR3 spans 12 amino acids. Germline lookup yields CDR1 MNHEY and CDR2 SVGAGI. The CDR3 region is CASKTGNTEAFF. DNA of the CDR3: TGTGCCAGCAAAACAGGGAACACTGAAGCTTTCTTT.

The chain joins TRBV6-5 to TRBJ1-5; D might be TRBD1 (6 bases). Germline assignment: CDR1 MNHEY and CDR2 SVGAGI. V lost 7 bases, J lost 3 bases, and 16 bases lay in between. The CDR3 consists of 15 residues. The CDR3 spells CASIPRQGNNQPQHF. Written as DNA, the CDR3 is TGTGCCAGCATTCCGAGGCAGGGGAACAATCAGCCCCAGCATTTT.

A few counts support this clonotype. The chain uses TRBV7-2 and TRBJ2-3, with TRBD2 matching over 8 bases. The CDR3 contains 16 residues. CDR1 is SGHTA and CDR2 is FQGNSA in the germline V gene. V dropped 0 bases and J dropped 1; count of bases not matched to a gene: 3. The CDR3 here is CASSLALRGGTDTQYF. CDR3 DNA sequence: TGTGCCAGCAGCTTAGCGTTGCGGGGGGGCACAGATACGCAGTATTTT.

A remark on this clonotype: A junction end diverges from the germline sequence, so it may reflect a read error. V is TRBV29-1 and J is TRBJ2-5; TRBD1 matches 9 bases. The CDR3 is made up of 13 amino acids. In germline, CDR1 is SQVTM, CDR2 ANQGSEA. The CDR3 DNA is TGCAGCGTTGATGGGACAGGGCAAGGGACCCAGTACTTC. It specifies CSVDGTGQGTQYF.

This clonotype was found a few times. This sequence joins TRBV20-1 and TRBJ1-2, with D unclear. V lost 0 bases and J lost 7, with 15 bases in between. Looked up from germline, CDR1 is DFQATT and CDR2 is SNEGSKA (reference sequence). This CDR3 has 14 residues. In DNA, the CDR3 is TGCAGTGCTAGAGATCTTAGGACCCTTACTGGCTACACCTTC. This encodes CSARDLRTLTGYTF.

The V call is TRBV5-5, the J call TRBJ1-1; 8 bases fit TRBD1. Germline values: CDR1 SGHKS, CDR2 YYEKEE (reference sequence). There are 16 residues in the CDR3. The junction had 10 bases not matched to a gene; V was cut back by 2 bases and J by 4 bases. The CDR3 is CASSFGATDRATEAFF. CDR3 bases: TGTGCCAGCAGCTTTGGGGCCACGGACAGGGCCACTGAAGCTTTCTTT.

This clonotype was found a few times. The chain couples TRBV6-5 to TRBJ2-5; the D gene is possibly TRBD2 (6 bases). This CDR3 is built from 14 residues. V lost 7 bases and J lost 4, with 16 bases in between. Looked up from germline, CDR1 is MNHEY and CDR2 is SVGAGI. The CDR3 DNA is TGTGCCAGCATCCGTCGACGGGGAGGAGAGACCCAGTACTTC. Translating gives CASIRRRGGETQYF.

The sample holds a few counts of this clonotype. The chain carries TRBV5-1 and TRBJ2-1; maybe TRBD1 (5 bases). The CDR3 is made up of 12 amino acids. V lost 0 bases to trimming and J lost 9 bases, with 7 bases between them. The V gene's germline CDR1 is SGHRS and CDR2 YFSETQ. CDR3 nucleotide sequence: TGCGCCAGCAGCTTGGATAGGGGTGAGCAGTTCTTC. Its protein product is CASSLDRGEQFF.

The rearrangement joins TRBV5-1 to TRBJ2-7, with 7 bases that match TRBD2. The CDR3 totals 15 residues. Germline assignment: CDR1 SGHRS and CDR2 YFSETQ. Trimming at V came to 4 bases and at J to 1 base, leaving 8 bases not matched to a gene. The CDR3 DNA follows: TGCGCCAGCAGCCCCACGGGACTACGGTCCTACGAGCAGTACTTC. Encoded protein: CASSPTGLRSYEQYF. Variable domain in full (rest from reference TRBV5-1 and TRBJ2-7): KAGVTQTPRYLIKTRGQQVTLSCSPISGHRSVSWYQQTPGQGLQFLFEYFSETQRNKGNFPGRFSGRQFSNSRSEMNVSTLELGDSALYLCASSPTGLRSYEQYFGPGTRLTVT.